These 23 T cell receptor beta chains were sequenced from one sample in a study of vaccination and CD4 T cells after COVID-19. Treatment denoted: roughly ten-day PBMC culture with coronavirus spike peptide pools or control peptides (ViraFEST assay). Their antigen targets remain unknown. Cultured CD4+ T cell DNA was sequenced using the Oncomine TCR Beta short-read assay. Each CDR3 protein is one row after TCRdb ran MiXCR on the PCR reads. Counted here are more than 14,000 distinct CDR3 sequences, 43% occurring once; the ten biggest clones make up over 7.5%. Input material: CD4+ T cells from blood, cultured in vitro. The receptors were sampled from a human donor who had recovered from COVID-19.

The CDR3 protein is CASSETAGPQHF. The DNA of the CDR3 is TGTGCCAGCAGTGAGACCGCGGGGCCCCAGCATTTT. This chain joins TRBV25-1 and TRBJ1-5; no clear D gene. V was shortened by 3 bases and J by 9 bases, with 9 bases between the two germline ends. The CDR3 is 12 amino acids. Germline assignment: CDR1 MGHDK and CDR2 SYGVNS.

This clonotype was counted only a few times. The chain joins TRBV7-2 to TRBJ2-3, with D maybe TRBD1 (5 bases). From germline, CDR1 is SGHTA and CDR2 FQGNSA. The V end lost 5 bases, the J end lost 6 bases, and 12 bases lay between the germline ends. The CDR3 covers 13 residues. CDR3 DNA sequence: TGTGCCAGCAGCCCCGATAGGGGTGATACGCAGTATTTT. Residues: CASSPDRGDTQYF.

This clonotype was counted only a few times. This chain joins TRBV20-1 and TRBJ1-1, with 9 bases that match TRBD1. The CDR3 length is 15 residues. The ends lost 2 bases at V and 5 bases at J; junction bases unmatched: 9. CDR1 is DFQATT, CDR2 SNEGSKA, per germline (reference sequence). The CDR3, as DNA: TGCAGTGCTAGACCATCGACAGGGGGTTTAACTGAAGCTTTCTTT. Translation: CSARPSTGGLTEAFF.

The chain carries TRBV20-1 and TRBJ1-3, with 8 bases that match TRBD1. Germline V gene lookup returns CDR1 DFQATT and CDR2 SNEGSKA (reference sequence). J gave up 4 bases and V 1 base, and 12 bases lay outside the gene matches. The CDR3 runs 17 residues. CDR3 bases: TGCAGTGCTAGAGGGTGGGAGACAGGGGTAGGCGGAAACACCATATATTTT. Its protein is CSARGWETGVGGNTIYF.

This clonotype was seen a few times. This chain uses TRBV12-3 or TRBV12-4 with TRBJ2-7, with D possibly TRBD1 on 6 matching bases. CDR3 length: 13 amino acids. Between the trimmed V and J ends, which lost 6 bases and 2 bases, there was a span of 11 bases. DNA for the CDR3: TGTGCCAGCAGAAACAGGGTCGCCTACGAGCAGTACTTC. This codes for CASRNRVAYEQYF.

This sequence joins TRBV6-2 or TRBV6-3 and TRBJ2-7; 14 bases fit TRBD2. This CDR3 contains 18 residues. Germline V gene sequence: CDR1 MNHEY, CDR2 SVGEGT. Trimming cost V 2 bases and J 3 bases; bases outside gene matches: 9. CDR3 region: CASSYPSRLAGGFYEQYF. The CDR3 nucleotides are TGTGCCAGCAGTTACCCCTCCCGACTAGCGGGGGGGTTCTACGAGCAGTACTTC.

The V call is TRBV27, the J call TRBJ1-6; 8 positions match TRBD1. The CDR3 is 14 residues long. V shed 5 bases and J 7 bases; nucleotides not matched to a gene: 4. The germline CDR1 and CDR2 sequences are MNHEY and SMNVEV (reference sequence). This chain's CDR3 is CASSLQGVNSPLHF. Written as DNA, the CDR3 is TGTGCCAGCAGTCTACAGGGGGTAAATTCACCCCTCCACTTT.

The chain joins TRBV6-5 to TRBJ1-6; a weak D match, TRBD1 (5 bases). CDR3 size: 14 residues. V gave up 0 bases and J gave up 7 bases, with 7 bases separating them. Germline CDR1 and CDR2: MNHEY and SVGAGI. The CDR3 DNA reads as TGTGCCAGCAGTTACTCAGGGGTGAATTCACCCCTCCACTTT. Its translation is CASSYSGVNSPLHF.

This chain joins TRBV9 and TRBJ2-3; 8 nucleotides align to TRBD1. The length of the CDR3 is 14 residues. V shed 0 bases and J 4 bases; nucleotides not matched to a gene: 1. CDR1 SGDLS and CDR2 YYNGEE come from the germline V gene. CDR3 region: CASSVVDRADTQYF. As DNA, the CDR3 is TGTGCCAGCAGCGTAGTGGACAGGGCAGATACGCAGTATTTT.

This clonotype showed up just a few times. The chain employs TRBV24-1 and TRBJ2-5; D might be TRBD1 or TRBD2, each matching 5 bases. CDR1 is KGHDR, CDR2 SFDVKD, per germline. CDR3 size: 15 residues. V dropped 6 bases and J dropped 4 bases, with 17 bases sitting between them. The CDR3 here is CATSRGSGTGETQYF. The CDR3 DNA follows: TGTGCCACCAGTAGAGGCTCCGGGACGGGAGAGACCCAGTACTTC.

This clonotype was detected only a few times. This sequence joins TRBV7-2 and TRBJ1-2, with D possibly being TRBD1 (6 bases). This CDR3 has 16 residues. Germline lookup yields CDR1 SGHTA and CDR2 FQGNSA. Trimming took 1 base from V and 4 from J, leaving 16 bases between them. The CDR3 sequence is CASSLVGTQSRYGYTF. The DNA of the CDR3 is TGTGCCAGCAGCTTAGTAGGGACACAAAGTCGCTATGGCTACACCTTC.

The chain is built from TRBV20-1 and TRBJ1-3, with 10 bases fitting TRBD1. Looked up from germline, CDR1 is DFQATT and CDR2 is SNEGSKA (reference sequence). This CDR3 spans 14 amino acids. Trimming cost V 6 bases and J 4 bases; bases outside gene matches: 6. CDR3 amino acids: CSARDRGAGNTIYF. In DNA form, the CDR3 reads TGCAGTGCAAGGGACAGGGGCGCAGGAAACACCATATATTTT.

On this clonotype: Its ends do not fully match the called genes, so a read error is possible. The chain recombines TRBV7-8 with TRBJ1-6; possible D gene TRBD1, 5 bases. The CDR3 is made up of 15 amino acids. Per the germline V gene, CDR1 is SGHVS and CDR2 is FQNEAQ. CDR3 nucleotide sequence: TGTGCCAGCAGCCCCAGGGCCCGTTATACTTCACCCCTCCACTTT. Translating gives CASSPRARYTSPLHF.

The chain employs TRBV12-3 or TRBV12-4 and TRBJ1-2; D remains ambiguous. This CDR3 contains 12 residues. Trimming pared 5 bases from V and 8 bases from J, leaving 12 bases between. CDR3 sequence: CASSEEWAGYTF. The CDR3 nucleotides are TGTGCCAGCAGTGAGGAGTGGGCCGGCTACACCTTC.

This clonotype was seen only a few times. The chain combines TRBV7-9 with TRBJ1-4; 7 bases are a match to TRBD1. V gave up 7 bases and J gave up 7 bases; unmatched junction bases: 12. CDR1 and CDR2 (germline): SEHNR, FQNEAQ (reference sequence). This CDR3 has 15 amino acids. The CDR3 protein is CASTQTGNVGEKLFF. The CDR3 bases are TGTGCCAGCACCCAGACAGGGAACGTCGGTGAAAAACTGTTTTTT.

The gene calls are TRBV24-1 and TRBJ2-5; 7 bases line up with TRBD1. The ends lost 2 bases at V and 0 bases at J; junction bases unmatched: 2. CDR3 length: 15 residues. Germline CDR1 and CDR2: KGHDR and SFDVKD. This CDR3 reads CATSDSGTDQETQYF. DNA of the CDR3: TGTGCCACCAGTGATTCCGGGACAGACCAAGAGACCCAGTACTTC.

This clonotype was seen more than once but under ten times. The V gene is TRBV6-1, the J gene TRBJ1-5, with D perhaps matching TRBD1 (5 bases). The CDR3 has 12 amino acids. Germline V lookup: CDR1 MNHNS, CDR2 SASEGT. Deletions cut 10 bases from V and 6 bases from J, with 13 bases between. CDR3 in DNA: TGTGCCACCACAGGTTCCGGTCAGCCCCAGCATTTT. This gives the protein CATTGSGQPQHF.

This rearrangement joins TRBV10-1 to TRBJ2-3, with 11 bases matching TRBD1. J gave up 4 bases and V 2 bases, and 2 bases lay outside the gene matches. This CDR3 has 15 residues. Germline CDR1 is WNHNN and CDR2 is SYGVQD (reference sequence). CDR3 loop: CASSEGQGASDTQYF. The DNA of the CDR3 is TGCGCCAGCAGTGAGGGACAGGGGGCTTCAGATACGCAGTATTTT.

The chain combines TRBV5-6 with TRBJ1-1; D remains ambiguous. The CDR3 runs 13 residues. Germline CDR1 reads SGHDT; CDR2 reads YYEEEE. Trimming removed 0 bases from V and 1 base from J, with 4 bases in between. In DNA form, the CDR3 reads TGTGCCAGCAGCTTGGTTAGGAACACTGAAGCTTTCTTT. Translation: CASSLVRNTEAFF. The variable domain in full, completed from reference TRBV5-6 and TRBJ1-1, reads DAGVTQSPTHLIKTRGQQVTLRCSPKSGHDTVSWYQQALGQGPQFIFQYYEEEERQRGNFPDRFSGHQFPNYSSELNVNALLLGDSALYLCASSLVRNTEAFFGQGTRLTVV.

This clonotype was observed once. This chain's CDR3 is CASTQGRGTEAFF. Written as DNA, the CDR3 is TGTGCCAGCACACAGGGCCGCGGCACTGAAGCTTTCTTT. The chain couples TRBV18 to TRBJ1-1; D is perhaps TRBD1 (6 bases). CDR3 size: 13 residues. The V gene's germline CDR1 is KGHSH and CDR2 LQKENI. The V and J ends lost 8 bases and 4 bases respectively, with 14 bases between them.

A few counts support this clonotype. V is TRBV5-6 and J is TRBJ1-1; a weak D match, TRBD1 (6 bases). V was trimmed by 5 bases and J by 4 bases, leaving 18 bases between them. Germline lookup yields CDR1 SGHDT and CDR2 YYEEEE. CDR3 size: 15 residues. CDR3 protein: CASREERGVGTEAFF. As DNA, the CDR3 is TGTGCCAGCAGAGAAGAGAGGGGGGTAGGCACTGAAGCTTTCTTT. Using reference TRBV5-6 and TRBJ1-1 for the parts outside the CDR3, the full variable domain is DAGVTQSPTHLIKTRGQQVTLRCSPKSGHDTVSWYQQALGQGPQFIFQYYEEEERQRGNFPDRFSGHQFPNYSSELNVNALLLGDSALYLCASREERGVGTEAFFGQGTRLTVV.

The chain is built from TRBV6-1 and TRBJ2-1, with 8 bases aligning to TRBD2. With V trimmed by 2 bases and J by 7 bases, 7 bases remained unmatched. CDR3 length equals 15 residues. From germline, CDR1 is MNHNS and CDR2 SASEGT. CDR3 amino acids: CASSERSPGGNEQFF. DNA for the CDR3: TGTGCCAGCAGTGAACGGTCACCGGGGGGGAATGAGCAGTTCTTC.

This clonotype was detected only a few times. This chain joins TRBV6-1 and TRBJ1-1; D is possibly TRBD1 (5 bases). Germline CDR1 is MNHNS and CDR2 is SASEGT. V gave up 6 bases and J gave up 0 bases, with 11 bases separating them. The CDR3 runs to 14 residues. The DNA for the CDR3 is TGTGCCAGCAGGGACACGACATTGAACACTGAAGCTTTCTTT. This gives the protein CASRDTTLNTEAFF.